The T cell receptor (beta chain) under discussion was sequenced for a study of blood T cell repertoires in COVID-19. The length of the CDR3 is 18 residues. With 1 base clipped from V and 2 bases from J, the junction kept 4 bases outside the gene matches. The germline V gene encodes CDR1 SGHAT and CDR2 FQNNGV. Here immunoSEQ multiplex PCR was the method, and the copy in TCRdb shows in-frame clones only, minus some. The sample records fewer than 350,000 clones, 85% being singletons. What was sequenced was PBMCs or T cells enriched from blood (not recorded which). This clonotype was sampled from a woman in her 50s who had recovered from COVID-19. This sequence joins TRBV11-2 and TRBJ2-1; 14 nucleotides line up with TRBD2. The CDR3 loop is CASSLVRLAGGTYNEQFF. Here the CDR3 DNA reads TGTGCCAGCAGCTTAGTCAGACTAGCGGGAGGGACCTACAATGAGCAGTTCTTC.